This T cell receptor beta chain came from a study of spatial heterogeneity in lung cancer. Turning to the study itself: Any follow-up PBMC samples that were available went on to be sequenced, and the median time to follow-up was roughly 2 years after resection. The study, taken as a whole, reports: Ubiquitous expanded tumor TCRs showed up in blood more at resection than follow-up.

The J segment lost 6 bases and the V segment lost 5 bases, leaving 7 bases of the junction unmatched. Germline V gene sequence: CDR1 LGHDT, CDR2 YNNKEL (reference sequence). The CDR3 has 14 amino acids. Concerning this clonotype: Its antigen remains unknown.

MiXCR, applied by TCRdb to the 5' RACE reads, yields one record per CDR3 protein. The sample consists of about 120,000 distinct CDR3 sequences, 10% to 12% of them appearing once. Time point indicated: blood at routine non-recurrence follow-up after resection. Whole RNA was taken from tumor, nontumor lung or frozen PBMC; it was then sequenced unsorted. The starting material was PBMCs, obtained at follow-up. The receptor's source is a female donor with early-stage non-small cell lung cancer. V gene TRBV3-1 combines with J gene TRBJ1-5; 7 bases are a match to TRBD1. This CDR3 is CASSEGGGGQPQHF. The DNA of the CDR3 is TGTGCCAGCAGCGAAGGAGGGGGCGGTCAGCCCCAGCATTTT.